This passage covers 32 T cell receptor beta chains from one sample sequenced in a study of molecular identifiers for immune sequencing clone quantification. TCRdb fed the PCR reads into MiXCR, producing one record per CDR3 protein. The repertoire holds 97,000 or so distinct CDR3 sequences, with about 35% as singletons. The sample comprised naive CD8+ T cells from blood, with Jurkat cell RNA spiked in. Subset defined: FACS-sorted CD8+CD4-CCR7+CD45RA+ naive T cells. The receptors derive from a human donor in good health. Some libraries in this study had Jurkat cell RNA spiked in.

In its sample, this clonotype was seen many times. The chain recombines TRBV5-6 with TRBJ2-7, with D uncertain. The V end was cut by 1 base, the J end by 2 bases, with 10 bases between. The germline gives CDR1 SGHDT, CDR2 YYEEEE. The CDR3 covers 14 residues. As DNA, the CDR3 is TGTGCCAGCAGCTTGCCCAATGCCCCCTACGAGCAGTACTTC. Protein product: CASSLPNAPYEQYF.

For this clonotype: A read error is likely, as this CDR3 ends without the conserved phenylalanine or tryptophan. The CDR3 here is CAHSQLPSRANEQYI. The CDR3 DNA reads TGCGCCCACAGCCAGTTGCCTAGCAGAGCCAACGAGCAGTACATC. The V and J genes are TRBV4-1 and TRBJ2-7; weak D call: TRBD2 (5 bases). The V end was cut by 11 bases, the J end by 5 bases, with 25 bases between. From germline, CDR1 is MGHRA and CDR2 YSYEKL. The CDR3 loop spans 15 amino acids.

A note on this clonotype: The conserved closing phenylalanine or tryptophan is absent in this CDR3, likely reflecting a read error. The chain combines TRBV6-1 with TRBJ2-1, with unresolved D. Trimming shortened V by 5 bases and J by 10 bases, and 21 bases separated the two germline ends. The CDR3 consists of 15 residues. Germline V lookup: CDR1 MNHNS, CDR2 SASEGT. The CDR3 region has the DNA TGTGCCAGCAGTCAGTCTAGGTTATCCCCCGTCGAGCAGTTCATC. Residues: CASSQSRLSPVEQFI.

V and J are TRBV6-5 and TRBJ2-7; TRBD1 agrees at 9 bases. V lost 5 bases, J lost 7 bases, and 6 bases stayed unmatched. The CDR3 totals 13 residues. Germline V gene lookup returns CDR1 MNHEY and CDR2 SVGAGI. Written as DNA, the CDR3 is TGTGCCAGCAGTAACGGGACAGGGTATGAGCAGTACTTC. Its protein product is CASSNGTGYEQYF.

This clonotype was observed a few times. The CDR3 DNA reads as TGCGCCAGCAGCTCGGAGACTCCAAATGGCTACACCTTC. It specifies CASSSETPNGYTF. This chain uses TRBV5-1 with TRBJ1-2; D is unclear. The CDR3 totals 13 residues. Germline CDR1 and CDR2: SGHRS and YFSETQ. Trimming took 3 bases from V and 6 from J, leaving 12 bases between them. Supplemented by reference TRBV5-1 and TRBJ1-2, the full variable domain reads KAGVTQTPRYLIKTRGQQVTLSCSPISGHRSVSWYQQTPGQGLQFLFEYFSETQRNKGNFPGRFSGRQFSNSRSEMNVSTLELGDSALYLCASSSETPNGYTFGSGTRLTVV.

There are many counts of this clonotype. The V call is TRBV6-5, the J call TRBJ2-3; TRBD2 aligns across 7 bases. Germline V lookup: CDR1 MNHEY, CDR2 SVGAGI. Trimming took 0 bases from V and 4 from J; bases not matched to a gene: 4. The CDR3 consists of 15 residues. CDR3 bases: TGTGCCAGCAGTTACTCCGGCGGGAGCGCAGATACGCAGTATTTT. Its translation is CASSYSGGSADTQYF.

The rearrangement uses TRBV4-1 and TRBJ1-5; TRBD1 is a possible D gene (6 bases). Trimming removed 0 bases from V and 7 bases from J, with 13 bases in between. CDR1 is MGHRA and CDR2 is YSYEKL in the germline V gene. The CDR3 runs to 15 residues. DNA of the CDR3: TGCGCCAGCAGCCAAGATACCGGGGGCTGGCAGCCCCAGCATTTT. Amino acids: CASSQDTGGWQPQHF.

This clonotype showed up many times. The rearrangement joins TRBV7-9 to TRBJ2-3, with TRBD2 identical over 8 bases. From germline, CDR1 is SEHNR and CDR2 FQNEAQ (reference sequence). The trim removed 5 bases at V and 4 bases at J, leaving 11 bases unmatched. CDR3 size: 16 residues. This chain's CDR3 is CASSALAGRESDTQYF. The CDR3 DNA reads as TGTGCCAGCAGCGCTTTAGCGGGACGTGAGTCAGATACGCAGTATTTT. The whole variable domain, remainder taken from reference TRBV7-9 and TRBJ2-3, is DTGVSQNPRHKITKRGQNVTFRCDPISEHNRLYWYRQTLGQGPEFLTYFQNEAQLEKSRLLSDRFSAERPKGSFSTLEIQRTEQGDSAMYLCASSALAGRESDTQYFGPGTRLTVL.

A few counts support this clonotype. The chain employs TRBV2 and TRBJ2-7; D may be TRBD1 or TRBD2 (5 bases each). Deletions cut 7 bases from V and 10 bases from J, with 20 bases between. There are 13 residues in the CDR3. Germline V gene data show CDR1 as SNHLY and CDR2 as FYNNEI. CDR3 in DNA: TGTGCCAGCAACCCAATACCGGGACGCCTCCAGTACTTC. Translated: CASNPIPGRLQYF.

Details on this clonotype: With a much larger clone just one base away, this may be a read error. The genes are TRBV7-2 and TRBJ2-1; D unresolved. Germline CDR1 and CDR2: SGHTA and FQGNSA. The CDR3 runs 15 residues. Deletions cut 2 bases from V and 9 bases from J, with 17 bases between. The CDR3 protein is CASSLSPGRGGEQFF. The CDR3 nucleotides are TGTGCCAGCAGCTTATCCCCTGGACGAGGCGGTGAGCAGTTCTTC.

The chain links TRBV13 to TRBJ2-3, with 12 positions matching TRBD2. V gave up 3 bases and J gave up 3 bases; unmatched junction bases: 7. The germline V gene has CDR1 PRHDT and CDR2 FYEKMQ (reference sequence). The CDR3 runs 17 residues. The CDR3 region has the DNA TGTGCCAGCAGCTTCGATCTAGCGGGAGGGCCGACAGATACGCAGTATTTT. This encodes CASSFDLAGGPTDTQYF.

In regard to this clonotype: This may be a read error: a much more frequent sequence differs by one nucleotide. The J gene is TRBJ1-5, the V gene TRBV5-3; D unresolved. TRBV5-3 has ORF status, its function being uncertain. V lost 10 bases and J lost 8, with 19 bases in between. The CDR3 has 13 residues. The CDR3 DNA reads TGTGCCTGCAGCTTGGTCCCAATCAAGCCCCAGCATTTT. Its protein is CACSLVPIKPQHF.

This clonotype occurred a few times. This chain connects TRBV11-2 to TRBJ2-3, with 8 bases lining up with TRBD1. The trim removed 5 bases at V and 0 bases at J, leaving 13 bases unmatched. The CDR3 totals 18 residues. Germline CDR1 SGHAT, CDR2 FQNNGV. The CDR3 sequence: CASSEQGAMRGSTDTQYF. In DNA, the CDR3 is TGTGCCAGCAGCGAGCAGGGGGCAATGCGGGGTAGCACAGATACGCAGTATTTT.

Concerning this clonotype: No conserved phenylalanine or tryptophan ends this CDR3, so it is likely a read error. The gene calls are TRBV13 and TRBJ2-4; no clear D. This CDR3 has 14 residues. The V end lost 3 bases, the J end lost 0 bases, and 6 bases lay between the germline ends. Germline assignment: CDR1 PRHDT and CDR2 FYEKMQ (reference sequence). Here the CDR3 DNA reads TGTGCCAGCAGCTTTGTGCAAGCCAAAAACATTCAGTACTCC. Amino acids: CASSFVQAKNIQYS.

The table lists this clonotype with a few counts. The V gene is TRBV28, the J gene TRBJ2-3, with TRBD2 matching 12 bases. The J segment lost 0 bases and the V segment lost 8 bases, leaving 9 bases of the junction unmatched. Germline CDR1 MDHEN, CDR2 SYDVKM. This CDR3 region has 17 residues. The CDR3 sequence is CASARGGLAGSTDTQYF. DNA for the CDR3: TGTGCCAGCGCCCGGGGGGGACTAGCGGGTAGCACAGATACGCAGTATTTT.

With respect to this clonotype: A much larger clone lies one base from this, so it may be a read error. This rearrangement joins TRBV20-1 to TRBJ2-7; D remains unclear. The CDR3 covers 11 residues. The V end lost 0 bases, the J end lost 4 bases, and 4 bases lay between the germline ends. Germline V gene sequence: CDR1 DFQATT, CDR2 SNEGSKA (reference sequence). CDR3 loop: CSARERYEQYF. CDR3 sequence (DNA): TGCAGTGCTAGAGAGCGGTACGAGCAGTACTTC.

V and J are TRBV27 and TRBJ2-7, with a possible D match to TRBD1 (6 bases). V was shortened by 2 bases and J by 5 bases, with 13 bases between the two germline ends. The CDR3 covers 14 residues. The V gene's germline CDR1 is MNHEY and CDR2 SMNVEV (reference sequence). The DNA of the CDR3 is TGTGCCAGCAGTTTAGTGAGGGGGAGCGACGAGCAGTACTTC. The encoded protein is CASSLVRGSDEQYF.

The chain joins TRBV11-2 to TRBJ2-3, with 11 bases lining up with TRBD2. Per germline, CDR1 SGHAT and CDR2 FQNNGV. The CDR3 has 17 amino acids. J was trimmed by 4 bases and V by 1 base; bases with no gene match: 7. DNA for the CDR3: TGTGCCAGCAGCTTAGTGGGCCCGGGACTAGCGGCAGATACGCAGTATTTT. Protein: CASSLVGPGLAADTQYF. The entire variable domain, with the rest obtained from reference TRBV11-2 and TRBJ2-3, is as follows: EAGVAQSPRYKIIEKRQSVAFWCNPISGHATLYWYQQILGQGPKLLIQFQNNGVVDDSQLPKDRFSAERLKGVDSTLKIQPAKLEDSAVYLCASSLVGPGLAADTQYFGPGTRLTVL.

Remarks on this clonotype: This may be a read error: a much more frequent sequence differs by one nucleotide. The rearrangement joins TRBV7-8 to TRBJ2-7; 7 nucleotides agree with TRBD2. Losses at the gene ends were 5 bases for V and 5 bases for J; bases not matched to a gene: 9. The CDR3 has 14 amino acids. Germline values: CDR1 SGHVS, CDR2 FQNEAQ. For the CDR3, the DNA is TGTGCCAGCAGCGCGGGACTACCGGCAAACGAGCAGTACTTC. Its protein is CASSAGLPANEQYF.

To note about this clonotype: A much bigger clone sits one base away, suggesting this may be a read error. This chain uses TRBV7-9 with TRBJ2-2; D possibly corresponds to TRBD2 (5 bases). The CDR3 sequence is 16 residues long. Trimming removed 1 base at V and 4 bases at J, with 13 bases between. Germline V lookup: CDR1 SEHNR, CDR2 FQNEAQ (reference sequence). In DNA, the CDR3 is TGTGCCAGCAGCTTAGGACTGGGAGCGGTCACCGGGGAGCTGTTTTTT. Protein: CASSLGLGAVTGELFF.

This clonotype came up a few times. The chain links TRBV28 to TRBJ2-7; 13 nucleotides line up with TRBD2. V shed 6 bases and J 4 bases; nucleotides not matched to a gene: 9. This CDR3 has 16 amino acids. The V gene's germline CDR1 is MDHEN and CDR2 SYDVKM. The CDR3 protein is CASSPRTSGSWYEQYF. CDR3 in DNA: TGTGCCAGCAGCCCTAGGACTAGCGGGAGCTGGTACGAGCAGTACTTC. The full variable domain, rest sourced from reference TRBV28 and TRBJ2-7, is DVKVTQSSRYLVKRTGEKVFLECVQDMDHENMFWYRQDPGLGLRLIYFSYDVKMKEKGDIPEGYSVSREKKERFSLILESASTNQTSMYLCASSPRTSGSWYEQYFGPGTRLTVT.

CDR3 residues: CASSQEAPAVYEQYF. The CDR3 DNA is TGTGCCAGCAGCCAAGAAGCCCCGGCCGTCTACGAGCAGTACTTC. The genes are TRBV4-2 and TRBJ2-7; D is uncertain. Germline values: CDR1 LGHNA, CDR2 YNFKEQ. The CDR3 covers 15 residues. V lost 0 bases and J 3 bases, leaving 12 bases between the germline ends.

V and J are TRBV4-1 and TRBJ2-1, with 7 bases that match TRBD2. Germline-derived CDR1 and CDR2 are MGHRA and YSYEKL. The CDR3 is 15 residues long. Unmatched junction bases numbered 10, after V lost 1 base and J lost 10 bases. The CDR3 protein is CASSQVGSLAVEQFF. CDR3 nucleotides: TGCGCCAGCAGCCAAGTAGGGTCGCTAGCGGTAGAGCAGTTCTTC.

Comments on this clonotype: It may be a read error: a sequence one base away is much more abundant. This chain uses TRBV28 with TRBJ1-2; D uncertain. This CDR3 contains 15 residues. Trimming left V 5 bases short and J 0 bases short, with 13 bases between. Germline V gene sequence: CDR1 MDHEN, CDR2 SYDVKM. For the CDR3, the DNA is TGTGCCAGCAGTCCCATGACGGACGCTAACTATGGCTACACCTTC. This sequence encodes CASSPMTDANYGYTF.

This clonotype was recorded a few times. The V gene is TRBV7-2, the J gene TRBJ1-1, with a tentative D call TRBD1 (5 bases). The V end was cut by 6 bases, the J end by 0 bases, with 20 bases between. This CDR3 has 17 residues. Germline CDR1 and CDR2: SGHTA and FQGNSA. CDR3 coding DNA: TGTGCCAGCAGTGAGATCAGTGACAGCACTATGAACACTGAAGCTTTCTTT. Translated: CASSEISDSTMNTEAFF.

About this clonotype: This may stem from a read error, because a much larger clone lies one nucleotide away. The rearrangement joins TRBV28 to TRBJ2-2; D is ambiguous. This CDR3 spans 15 amino acids. Germline V gives CDR1 MDHEN, CDR2 SYDVKM. The CDR3 loop is CTSNFNPARTGELFF. The CDR3 coding sequence is TGTACCAGCAACTTCAACCCAGCCCGAACCGGGGAGCTGTTTTTT. Variable domain in full (rest from reference TRBV28 and TRBJ2-2): DVKVTQSSRYLVKRTGEKVFLECVQDMDHENMFWYRQDPGLGLRLIYFSYDVKMKEKGDIPEGYSVSREKKERFSLILESASTNQTSMYLCTSNFNPARTGELFFGEGSRLTVL.

This sequence joins TRBV9 and TRBJ2-3; D remains unclear. Trimming shortened V by 0 bases and J by 1 base, and 6 bases separated the two germline ends. The germline V gene has CDR1 SGDLS and CDR2 YYNGEE. The CDR3 spans 14 residues. CDR3 loop: CASSVGWGTDTQYF. In DNA, the CDR3 is TGTGCCAGCAGCGTAGGTTGGGGCACAGATACGCAGTATTTT. The full variable domain, its missing parts supplied by reference TRBV9 and TRBJ2-3, is DSGVTQTPKHLITATGQRVTLRCSPRSGDLSVYWYQQSLDQGLQFLIQYYNGEERAKGNILERFSAQQFPDLHSELNLSSLELGDSALYFCASSVGWGTDTQYFGPGTRLTVL.

The genes are TRBV11-2 and TRBJ1-5; 7 bases align to TRBD1. Per the germline V gene, CDR1 is SGHAT and CDR2 is FQNNGV. With V trimmed by 5 bases and J by 7 bases, 8 bases remained unmatched. The CDR3 is made up of 14 amino acids. This chain's CDR3 is CASSEGQSDQPQHF. In DNA form, the CDR3 reads TGTGCCAGCAGCGAGGGACAGTCGGACCAGCCCCAGCATTTT.

Regarding this clonotype: A read error may explain this, as a much larger clone is one base away. The CDR3 bases are TGTGCCAGCAGCGGACGGGACAGCAACACCGGGGAGCTGGTTTTT. Protein: CASSGRDSNTGELVF. The V call is TRBV9, the J call TRBJ2-2, with TRBD1 identical over 7 bases. The germline gives CDR1 SGDLS, CDR2 YYNGEE. This CDR3 region has 15 residues. The entire variable domain, with the rest obtained from reference TRBV9 and TRBJ2-2, is as follows: DSGVTQTPKHLITATGQRVTLRCSPRSGDLSVYWYQQSLDQGLQFLIQYYNGEERAKGNILERFSAQQFPDLHSELNLSSLELGDSALYFCASSGRDSNTGELVFGEGSRLTVL.

This clonotype was seen only once. Since the CDR3 does not end with the conserved phenylalanine or tryptophan, this likely comes from a read error. V gene TRBV3-1 combines with J gene TRBJ2-7; TRBD1 matches 8 bases. V shed 3 bases, J shed 6 bases, and the junction held 4 bases outside the gene matches. Looked up from germline, CDR1 is LGHDT and CDR2 is YNNKEL (reference sequence). The CDR3 runs to 13 residues. The CDR3 reads CASSQRTGTEQYY. The CDR3 coding sequence is TGTGCCAGCAGCCAGAGGACAGGGACCGAGCAGTACTAC.

Concerning this clonotype: The CDR3 ends on some other residue instead of the conserved phenylalanine or tryptophan, so this is likely a read error. V gene TRBV7-6 combines with J gene TRBJ1-1; weak D call: TRBD1 (5 bases). Germline V gene data show CDR1 as SGHVS and CDR2 as FNYEAQ. This CDR3 is built from 15 residues. The CDR3 coding sequence is TGTGCCAGCAGCTTAGGTCTGGCCGGGGGGACTGATGCTTTCATT. Protein: CASSLGLAGGTDAFI.

Worth noting for this clonotype: Sequence at one end of the junction differs from germline and may be a read error. CDR3 protein: CASSQGVPPNTEAFF. CDR3 in DNA: TGTGCCAGTAGCCAGGGGGTCCCCCCCAACACAGAAGCTTTCTTT. The chain links TRBV19 to TRBJ1-1; TRBD1 aligns across 7 bases. Germline CDR1 is LNHDA and CDR2 is SQIVND (reference sequence). The CDR3 runs to 15 residues.